This T cell receptor beta chain emerged from a study of blood T cell repertoires in COVID-19. On the study more broadly: The analysed material was cDNA or gDNA that came from T cells, B-cell-depleted T cells, or PBMCs.

Germline V gene data show CDR1 as SGHNT and CDR2 as YYREEE (reference sequence). Trimming took 2 bases from V and 7 from J; bases not matched to a gene: 8. CDR3 length: 14 amino acids. Authors' data handling: Amplification of reference gene primers provided the estimated nucleated cell counts. Produced via immunoSEQ multiplex PCR; TCRdb's table is partial and in-frame only. That table furnishes V, J and clone size, whereas the DNA furnished D and trimming. The sample has over 250,000 clones; roughly 85% are singletons. Sequenced: peripheral blood. This receptor was taken from a woman aged 45-59 years who had recovered from COVID-19. The genes are TRBV5-4 and TRBJ2-7, with 8 bases matching TRBD1. The CDR3 DNA sequence: TGTGCCAGCAGCTTCGATCAGGGGGCAGGGGAGCAGTACTTC. This sequence encodes CASSFDQGAGEQYF.